What follows is one T cell receptor (beta chain) and its context. Produced via immunoSEQ multiplex PCR; TCRdb's table is partial and in-frame only. The table lists about 110,000 clones, 70% to 90% of them singletons, with 3.7% in the top ten. The data are from a study of control samples from healthy donors and cancer patients. The CDR3 loop spans 14 amino acids. The V end was cut by 0 bases, the J end by 2 bases, with 6 bases between. Germline-derived CDR1 and CDR2 are SGHRS and YFSETQ. The chain has TRBV5-1 and TRBJ1-3, with D hard to call. The sequencing input was PBMCs. This sequence originates from a woman in her sixties with lung cancer. The CDR3: CASSLGRTGNTIYF. CDR3 DNA sequence: TGCGCCAGCAGCTTGGGTAGAACTGGAAACACCATATATTTT. Filled out from reference TRBV5-1 and TRBJ1-3, the complete variable domain reads KAGVTQTPRYLIKTRGQQVTLSCSPISGHRSVSWYQQTPGQGLQFLFEYFSETQRNKGNFPGRFSGRQFSNSRSEMNVSTLELGDSALYLCASSLGRTGNTIYFGEGSWLTVV.